This T cell receptor (beta chain) was recovered during a study of shared clonotypes between healthy human individuals. Germline V gene sequence: CDR1 MGHRA, CDR2 YSYEKL. The CDR3 is 16 amino acids. Trimming cost V 1 base and J 5 bases, with 17 bases left between them. Sequencing was performed with immunoSEQ multiplex PCR; in TCRdb, only in-frame clones are kept and a portion is missing. The table records about 92,000 clones, almost 70% of them present only once. Specimen: memory CD8+ T cells sorted from blood. Subset noted: CD45RO+ cells pooled with CCR7-negative TemRA cells. The clonotype comes from a man under 40 in good health. The chain combines TRBV4-1 with TRBJ1-1; D ambiguous. CDR3 in DNA: TGCGCCAGCAGCCAAGCGGCTGGATGGAGGCCAACTGAAGCTTTCTTT. Amino acids: CASSQAAGWRPTEAFF.